This T cell receptor (beta chain) derives from a study of T cell responses to AZD1222 COVID-19 vaccine. Notes on the study in general: Across spike, vaccine-associated CD4 TCRs were found, dominant at 160-218 and 743-854. Reportedly, nearly half the spike-specific TCRs target unmutated variant regions. Sampled repertoires all dated from after the peak T cell response.

Comments on this clone: Its antigen is still unknown.

Trimming pared 2 bases from V and 6 bases from J, leaving 20 bases between. Germline CDR1 reads LGHDT; CDR2 reads YNNKEL (reference sequence). The CDR3 loop spans 16 amino acids. Generated by immunoSEQ multiplex PCR, the TCRdb table keeps only in-frame clones and is missing some. The repertoire holds approximately 130,000 clones, with 80% to 90% as singletons. The clonotype comes from an adult in good health. Here the sequenced sample was peripheral blood, taken on day 0 of AZD1222 vaccination. The rearrangement joins TRBV3-1 (or the pseudogene TRBV3-2) to TRBJ2-7; TRBD2 is a possible D gene (6 bases). CDR3 sequence reads: CASSQRGRGTGSEQYF. Here the CDR3 DNA reads TGTGCCAGCAGCCAAAGGGGACGGGGGACGGGGAGCGAGCAGTACTTC.